These T cell receptor beta chains were read from a single sample in a study of cytomegalovirus exposure and HLA in healthy donors. Only in-frame clones appear in the TCRdb table, and some are missing; sequencing was by immunoSEQ multiplex PCR. The table lists around 150,000 clones, roughly 78% of them singletons. The sequencing input was PBMCs. These receptor sequences come from a man aged 25-45 years in good health. Each CDR3 is given with its conserved first and last residue. The D gene is left open where the match is weak. Only part of the rows carry a size: once, few, many, or a class if the clone is expanded.

v_call	j_call	clone_size	d_call	cdr3_aa	cdr3_nt
TRBV27	TRBJ1-1	NA	NA	CASLHPGRDTEAFF	TGTGCCAGCCTCCATCCGGGTCGTGACACTGAAGCTTTCTTT
TRBV6-5	TRBJ1-4	NA	TRBD1	CASSQLDRGGEKLFF	TGTGCCAGCAGTCAACTTGACAGGGGAGGTGAAAAACTGTTTTTT
TRBV27	TRBJ2-1	NA	NA	CASSSNLGQGSYNEQFF	TGTGCCAGCAGTTCTAATTTGGGTCAGGGGTCCTACAATGAGCAGTTCTTC
TRBV11-1	TRBJ2-1	once	TRBD2	CASSQGLAAYNEQFF	TGTGCCAGCAGCCAGGGACTAGCGGCATACAATGAGCAGTTCTTC
TRBV6-5	TRBJ2-7	NA	NA	CASSSGPGESTKEQYF	TGTGCCAGCAGTTCTGGACCGGGAGAGTCTACGAAGGAGCAGTACTTC
TRBV7-6	TRBJ2-1	NA	NA	CASSLARTASHEQFF	TGTGCCAGCAGCTTAGCGCGGACTGCTTCGCATGAGCAGTTCTTC
TRBV11-3	TRBJ2-1	few	NA	CASSRGGGSSRLYNEQFF	TGTGCCAGCAGCCGAGGGGGGGGCTCTAGCAGACTATACAATGAGCAGTTCTTC
TRBV7-9	TRBJ2-7	once	TRBD1	CASKAGGSYEQYF	TGTGCCAGCAAGGCAGGGGGCTCCTACGAGCAGTACTTC
TRBV2	TRBJ2-7	NA	NA	CASRRGIQYEQYF	TGTGCCAGCAGGAGGGGGATTCAATACGAGCAGTACTTC
TRBV28	TRBJ1-5	NA	NA	CASSLRGQLDQPQHF	TGTGCCAGCAGTTTACGAGGGCAGCTTGATCAGCCCCAGCATTTT
TRBV5-5	TRBJ2-5	NA	TRBD2	CASSSGTSWETQYF	TGTGCCAGCAGCTCGGGGACTAGCTGGGAGACCCAGTACTTC
TRBV7-2	TRBJ2-7	NA	NA	CASGRGEQYF	TGTGCCAGCGGCAGGGGCGAGCAGTACTTC
TRBV6-6	TRBJ2-1	NA	TRBD2	CASGGEWYNEQFF	TGTGCCAGCGGGGGGGAGTGGTACAATGAGCAGTTCTTC
TRBV9	TRBJ1-6	once	NA	CASSVSPGQNSPLHF	TGTGCCAGCAGCGTATCCCCTGGACAGAATTCACCCCTCCACTTT
TRBV27	TRBJ1-2	NA	TRBD1	CASRLRDRVNYGYTF	TGTGCCAGCAGGCTCCGGGACAGGGTAAACTATGGCTACACCTTC
TRBV4-1	TRBJ2-7	NA	NA	CASSPGSYEQYF	TGCGCCAGCAGCCCAGGTTCCTACGAGCAGTACTTC
TRBV6-1	TRBJ2-7	NA	TRBD1	CASRFRDRGYEQYF	TGTGCCAGCCGTTTCCGGGACAGAGGCTACGAGCAGTACTTC
TRBV6-5	TRBJ2-7	NA	TRBD1	CASSATGTGDYEQYF	TGTGCCAGCAGCGCAACCGGGACAGGGGACTACGAGCAGTACTTC
TRBV6-4	TRBJ1-1	NA	NA	CASSRDILSTTEAFF	TGTGCCAGCAGCCGGGACATTTTATCCACCACTGAAGCTTTCTTT
TRBV5-4	TRBJ1-2	NA	TRBD1	CASSDTGGATNYGYTF	TGTGCCAGCAGCGATACAGGGGGCGCAACTAACTATGGCTACACCTTC
TRBV30	TRBJ2-7	NA	NA	CAWSVQVEQYF	TGTGCCTGGAGTGTACAGGTCGAGCAGTACTTC
TRBV11-2	TRBJ2-7	NA	TRBD2	CASSLAGSGGVYEQYF	TGTGCCAGCAGCTTAGCTGGGTCGGGGGGAGTTTACGAGCAGTACTTC
TRBV11-1	TRBJ2-5	NA	NA	CASSLDGGQRRETQYF	TGTGCCAGCAGCTTAGATGGGGGACAAAGGAGGGAGACCCAGTACTTC
TRBV4-2	TRBJ2-7	NA	TRBD2	CASGQGLGLAGGEQYF	TGTGCCAGCGGCCAAGGGCTCGGACTAGCGGGAGGCGAGCAGTACTTC
TRBV5-6	TRBJ2-7	NA	TRBD2	CASSLLPGLAGEGSEQYF	TGTGCCAGCAGCTTGCTCCCGGGACTAGCGGGAGAAGGAAGCGAGCAGTACTTC
TRBV28	TRBJ2-7	NA	NA	CASIRKGRGRAEQYF	TGTGCCAGCATCCGGAAGGGCAGGGGCCGGGCCGAGCAGTACTTC
TRBV21-1	TRBJ2-4	NA	NA	CASSKVAGVSGKNIQYF	TGTGCCAGCAGCAAAGTGGCGGGAGTGTCGGGCAAAAACATTCAGTACTTC
TRBV18	TRBJ2-7	once	NA	CASSLYAYEQYF	TGTGCCAGCTCACTCTACGCCTACGAGCAGTACTTC
TRBV5-6	TRBJ2-1	once	TRBD2	CASARSLAGTLNEQFF	TGTGCCAGCGCAAGATCCCTAGCGGGAACCCTTAATGAGCAGTTCTTC
TRBV27	TRBJ2-7	once	NA	CASSLDYSLEQYF	TGTGCCAGCAGCCTAGACTACTCCCTTGAGCAGTACTTC
TRBV7-9	TRBJ2-1	NA	TRBD1	CASSPRTGSGGQFF	TGTGCCAGCAGCCCGCGGACAGGGTCTGGGGGGCAGTTCTTC
TRBV2	TRBJ2-7	NA	NA	CASRERDFEQYF	TGTGCCAGCAGGGAAAGAGATTTCGAGCAGTACTTC
TRBV10-1	TRBJ1-2	NA	NA	CASSGMRNYGYTF	TGCGCCAGCAGTGGGATGAGGAACTATGGCTACACCTTC
TRBV19	TRBJ1-1	NA	NA	CASSITLSGGSEAFF	TGTGCCAGTAGTATTACATTGAGCGGGGGCTCTGAAGCTTTCTTT
TRBV6-5	TRBJ1-6	NA	TRBD1	CASAGTGVVPLHF	TGTGCCAGCGCCGGGACAGGGGTAGTTCCCCTCCACTTT
TRBV14	TRBJ2-3	NA	TRBD1	CASSQRQGNTDTQYF	TGTGCCAGCAGCCAAAGACAGGGGAACACAGATACGCAGTATTTT
TRBV18	TRBJ2-3	NA	TRBD1	CASSPPDRVRTDTQYF	TGTGCCAGCTCACCACCGGACAGGGTGCGCACAGATACGCAGTATTTT
TRBV14	TRBJ1-2	NA	NA	CASSQDLAGLVYGYTF	TGTGCCAGCAGCCAAGATCTGGCAGGGTTGGTCTATGGCTACACCTTC
TRBV5-1	TRBJ2-3	NA	TRBD2	CASSLGGLAGVTDTQYF	TGCGCCAGCAGCCTCGGGGGACTAGCGGGAGTAACAGATACGCAGTATTTT
TRBV7-8	TRBJ1-6	NA	NA	CASSRAPQGAPLHF	TGTGCCAGCAGCCGAGCACCACAGGGTGCACCCCTCCACTTT
TRBV5-4	TRBJ2-7	NA	TRBD2	CASSPTAGTSGAYEQYF	TGTGCCAGCAGCCCTACTGCCGGGACTAGCGGTGCCTACGAGCAGTACTTC
TRBV2	TRBJ2-5	NA	NA	CASFGGKETQYF	TGTGCCAGCTTTGGGGGGAAAGAGACCCAGTACTTC
TRBV13	TRBJ2-7	NA	TRBD2	CASSSGTSGPLGQYF	TGTGCCAGCAGCTCGGGGACTAGCGGCCCCCTGGGGCAGTACTTC
TRBV28	TRBJ2-1	NA	NA	CASRPPRAGQKNEQFF	TGTGCCAGCAGGCCACCTAGGGCGGGCCAGAAAAATGAGCAGTTCTTC
TRBV29-1	TRBJ1-2	once	TRBD1	CSVPGGFYGYTF	TGCAGCGTCCCAGGGGGCTTCTATGGCTACACCTTC
TRBV7-9	TRBJ2-1	NA	TRBD1	CASSAPDGQGLNEQFF	TGTGCCAGCAGCGCCCCCGATGGACAGGGTCTGAATGAGCAGTTCTTC